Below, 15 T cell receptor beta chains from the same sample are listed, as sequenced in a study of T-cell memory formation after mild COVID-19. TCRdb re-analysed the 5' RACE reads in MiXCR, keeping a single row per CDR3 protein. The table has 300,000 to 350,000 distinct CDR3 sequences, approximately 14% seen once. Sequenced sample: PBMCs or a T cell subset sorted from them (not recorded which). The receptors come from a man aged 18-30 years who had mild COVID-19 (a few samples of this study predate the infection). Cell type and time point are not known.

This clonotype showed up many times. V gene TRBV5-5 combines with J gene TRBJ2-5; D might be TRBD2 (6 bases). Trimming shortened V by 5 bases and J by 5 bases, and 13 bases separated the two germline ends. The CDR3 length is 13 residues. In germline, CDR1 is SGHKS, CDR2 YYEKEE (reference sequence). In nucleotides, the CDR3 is TGTGCCAGCAGGTTGACTAGTTGGGAGACCCAGTACTTC. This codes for CASRLTSWETQYF.

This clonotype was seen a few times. As DNA, the CDR3 is TGTGCCACCGGGAATACAGGGTCCACTGAAGCTTTCTTT. Translated: CATGNTGSTEAFF. The chain recombines TRBV7-9 with TRBJ1-1; the D gene is possibly TRBD1 (6 bases). This CDR3 is 13 amino acids long. Germline V gene lookup returns CDR1 SEHNR and CDR2 FQNEAQ (reference sequence). V dropped 10 bases and J dropped 4 bases, with 16 bases sitting between them.

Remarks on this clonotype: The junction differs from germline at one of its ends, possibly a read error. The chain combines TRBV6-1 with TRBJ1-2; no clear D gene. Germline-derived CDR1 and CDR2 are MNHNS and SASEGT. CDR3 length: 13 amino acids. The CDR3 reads CACSEAPNYGYTF. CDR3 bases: TGTGCCTGCAGTGAAGCTCCGAACTATGGCTACACCTTC.

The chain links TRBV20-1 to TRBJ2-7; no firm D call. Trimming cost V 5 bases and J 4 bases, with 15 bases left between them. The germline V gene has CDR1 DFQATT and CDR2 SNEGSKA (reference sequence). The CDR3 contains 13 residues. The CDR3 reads CSALAGGRYEQYV. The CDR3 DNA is TGCAGTGCTCTGGCAGGTGGAAGGTACGAGCAGTACGTC.

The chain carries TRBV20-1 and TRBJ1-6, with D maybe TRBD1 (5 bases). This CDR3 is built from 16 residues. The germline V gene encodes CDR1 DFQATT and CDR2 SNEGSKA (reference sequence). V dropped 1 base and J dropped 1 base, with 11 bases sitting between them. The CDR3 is CSARGRGGSYNSPLHF. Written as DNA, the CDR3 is TGCAGTGCTAGAGGCCGGGGGGGATCCTATAATTCACCCCTCCACTTT.

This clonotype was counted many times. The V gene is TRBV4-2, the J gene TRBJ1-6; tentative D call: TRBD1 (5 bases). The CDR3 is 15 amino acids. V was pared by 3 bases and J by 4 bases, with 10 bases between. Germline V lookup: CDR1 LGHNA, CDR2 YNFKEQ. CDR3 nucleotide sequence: TGTGCCAGCAGCCACACCTCAGGGTATAATTCACCCCTCCACTTT. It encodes CASSHTSGYNSPLHF.

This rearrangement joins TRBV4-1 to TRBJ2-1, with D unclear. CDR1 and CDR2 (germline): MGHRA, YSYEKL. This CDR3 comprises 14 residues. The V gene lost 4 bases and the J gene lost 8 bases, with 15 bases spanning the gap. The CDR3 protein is CASSPLLRRDEQFF. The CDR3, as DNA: TGCGCCAGCAGCCCCCTACTAAGGAGAGATGAGCAGTTCTTC.

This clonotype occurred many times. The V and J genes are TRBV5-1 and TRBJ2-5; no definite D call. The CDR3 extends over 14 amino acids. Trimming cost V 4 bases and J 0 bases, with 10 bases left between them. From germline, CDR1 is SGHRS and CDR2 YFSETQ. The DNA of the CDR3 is TGCGCCAGCAGCGCCTCGACAAACCAAGAGACCCAGTACTTC. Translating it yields CASSASTNQETQYF.

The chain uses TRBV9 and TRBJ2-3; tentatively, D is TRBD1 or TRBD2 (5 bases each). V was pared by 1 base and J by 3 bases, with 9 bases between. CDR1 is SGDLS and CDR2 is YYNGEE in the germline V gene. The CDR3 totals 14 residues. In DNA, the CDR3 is TGTGCCAGCAGCGTAAGAGGGACGACAGATACGCAGTATTTT. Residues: CASSVRGTTDTQYF. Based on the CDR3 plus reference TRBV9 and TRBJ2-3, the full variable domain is DSGVTQTPKHLITATGQRVTLRCSPRSGDLSVYWYQQSLDQGLQFLIQYYNGEERAKGNILERFSAQQFPDLHSELNLSSLELGDSALYFCASSVRGTTDTQYFGPGTRLTVL.

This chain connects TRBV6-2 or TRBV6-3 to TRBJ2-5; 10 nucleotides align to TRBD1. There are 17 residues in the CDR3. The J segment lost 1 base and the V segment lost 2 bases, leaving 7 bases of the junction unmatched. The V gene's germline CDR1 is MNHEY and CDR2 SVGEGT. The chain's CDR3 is CASSYPGQGPTQETQYF. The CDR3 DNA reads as TGTGCCAGCAGTTACCCGGGACAGGGGCCTACCCAAGAGACCCAGTACTTC.

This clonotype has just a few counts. CDR3 bases: TGCGCCAGCAGCTTCCCGGGACACGCTTACACCGGGGAGCTGTTTTTT. It is translated as CASSFPGHAYTGELFF. This chain joins TRBV5-1 and TRBJ2-2, with a possible D match to TRBD1 (6 bases). The germline V gene has CDR1 SGHRS and CDR2 YFSETQ. Trimming removed 2 bases from V and 3 bases from J, with 14 bases in between. The CDR3 consists of 16 residues.

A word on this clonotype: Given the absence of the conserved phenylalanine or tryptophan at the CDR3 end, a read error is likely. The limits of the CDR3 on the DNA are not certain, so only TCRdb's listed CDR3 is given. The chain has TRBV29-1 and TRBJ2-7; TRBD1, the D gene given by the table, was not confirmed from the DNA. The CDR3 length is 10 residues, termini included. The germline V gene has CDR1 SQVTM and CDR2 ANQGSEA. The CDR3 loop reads CSVVGTVGGN.

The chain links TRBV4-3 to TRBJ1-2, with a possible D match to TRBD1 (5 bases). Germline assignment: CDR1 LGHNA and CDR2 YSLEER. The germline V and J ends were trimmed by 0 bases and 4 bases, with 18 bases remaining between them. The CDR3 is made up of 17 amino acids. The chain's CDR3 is CASSQDRTTDGGYGYTF. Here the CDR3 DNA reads TGCGCCAGCAGCCAAGATAGGACGACAGATGGAGGCTATGGCTACACCTTC.

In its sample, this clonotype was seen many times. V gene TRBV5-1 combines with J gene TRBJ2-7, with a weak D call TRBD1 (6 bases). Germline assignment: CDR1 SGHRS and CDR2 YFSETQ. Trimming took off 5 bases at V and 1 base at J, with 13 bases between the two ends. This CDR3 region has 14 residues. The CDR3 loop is CASRERTDSYEQYV. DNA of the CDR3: TGCGCCAGCAGGGAAAGGACAGATTCCTACGAGCAGTACGTC.

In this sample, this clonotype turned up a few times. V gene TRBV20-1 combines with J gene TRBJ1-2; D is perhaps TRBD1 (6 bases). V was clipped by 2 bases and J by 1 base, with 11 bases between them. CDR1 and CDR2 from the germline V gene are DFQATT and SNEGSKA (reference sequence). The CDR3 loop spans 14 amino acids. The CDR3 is CSARRSRGNYGYTF. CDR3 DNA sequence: TGCAGTGCTAGAAGGTCCAGGGGTAACTATGGCTACACCTTC.